This T cell receptor (beta chain) was captured by sequencing in a study of blood T cell repertoires in COVID-19. TCRdb's table, derived via immunoSEQ multiplex PCR, lists solely in-frame clones and lacks some. The sample consists of some 38,000 clones, roughly 74% of them appearing once. V lost 8 bases, J lost 2 bases, and 4 bases stayed unmatched. The CDR3 loop spans 13 amino acids. This clone was found a few times. This chain uses TRBV12-3 or TRBV12-4 with TRBJ2-3, with TRBD1 matching over 7 bases. The sequencing sample was made of peripheral blood. This clonotype originated in a man between 70 and 80 years old with COVID-19, enrolled during active disease. Written as DNA, the CDR3 is TGTGCCAGCTCGACAGGGATCACAGATACGCAGTATTTT. Its protein product is CASSTGITDTQYF.